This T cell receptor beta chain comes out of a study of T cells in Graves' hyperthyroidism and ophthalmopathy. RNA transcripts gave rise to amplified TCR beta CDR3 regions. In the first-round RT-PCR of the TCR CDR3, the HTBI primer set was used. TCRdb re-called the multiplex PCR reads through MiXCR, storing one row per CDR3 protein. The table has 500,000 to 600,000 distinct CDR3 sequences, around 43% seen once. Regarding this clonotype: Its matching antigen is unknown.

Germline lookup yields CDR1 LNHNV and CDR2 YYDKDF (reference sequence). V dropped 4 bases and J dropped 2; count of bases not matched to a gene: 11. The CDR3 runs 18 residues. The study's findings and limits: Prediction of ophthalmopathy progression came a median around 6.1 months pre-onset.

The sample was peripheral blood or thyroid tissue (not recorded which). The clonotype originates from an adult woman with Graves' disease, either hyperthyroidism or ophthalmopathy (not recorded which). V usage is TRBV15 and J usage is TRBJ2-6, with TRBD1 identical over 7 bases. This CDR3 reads CATSTETGFPTGANVLTF. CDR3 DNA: TGTGCCACCAGCACCGAGACAGGGTTTCCTACTGGGGCCAACGTCCTGACTTTC.